The rows below give T cell receptor beta chains drawn from one sample of a study of T-cell memory formation after mild COVID-19. TCRdb itself ran the 5' RACE reads through MiXCR, one entry per CDR3 protein. The profile shows about 620,000 distinct CDR3 sequences, about 20% of them singletons. The sequenced sample consisted of PBMCs or a T cell subset sorted from them (not recorded which). The receptors originated from an adult woman who had mild COVID-19 (a few samples of this study predate the infection). Cell type and time point are not known. Each CDR3 is given with its conserved first and last residue. The D gene is left open where the match is weak. Where a row states a size, it is once, few, many or the class of an expanded clone; other rows omit it.

TRBD1,.,TRBJ2-7,TRBV20-1,CSARASGTGIHEQYF,TGCAGTGCTAGAGCTTCCGGGACAGGGATCCACGAGCAGTACTTC
TRBD2,.,TRBJ2-7,TRBV29-1,CSVREVISYEQYF,TGCAGCGTCCGGGAGGTGATCTCCTACGAGCAGTACTTC
.,.,TRBJ2-7,TRBV7-2,CASSSNTGSFYEQYF,TGTGCCAGCAGCTCGAATACGGGATCATTCTACGAGCAGTACTTC
TRBD1,few,TRBJ2-2,TRBV7-8,CASSTRQGVKAGELFF,TGTGCCAGCAGCACCCGACAGGGGGTTAAGGCCGGGGAGCTGTTTTTT
.,.,TRBJ2-3,TRBV5-1,CASSPAPDTSTDTQYF,TGCGCCAGCAGCCCTGCGCCTGATACTAGCACAGATACGCAGTATTTT
.,.,TRBJ2-7,TRBV29-1,CSVVGELGRRSYEQYF,TGCAGCGTTGTTGGCGAACTAGGTAGGCGATCCTACGAGCAGTACTTC
TRBD2,many,TRBJ2-7,TRBV7-2,CASSLGLAGGYEQYF,TGCGCCAGCAGCTTGGGACTAGCGGGGGGCTACGAGCAGTACTTC
.,.,TRBJ2-7,TRBV4-2,CASSQHRDKSSYEQYF,TGTGCCAGCAGCCAACACCGGGACAAGAGCTCCTACGAGCAGTACTTC
.,.,TRBJ1-1,TRBV12-3/TRBV12-4,CASSFGPGTEAFF,TGTGCCAGCAGTTTCGGTCCGGGCACTGAAGCTTTCTTT
TRBD2,few,TRBJ2-1,TRBV7-2,CASSVQLAGNNEQFF,TGTGCCAGCAGCGTCCAACTAGCGGGCAACAATGAGCAGTTCTTC
.,few,TRBJ2-2,TRBV11-2,CASSLFPPTTNTGELFF,TGTGCCAGCAGCTTATTTCCCCCTACAACGAACACCGGGGAGCTGTTTTTT
.,few,TRBJ1-2,TRBV10-3,CAISESVGYTF,TGTGCCATCAGTGAGTCGGTGGGCTACACCTTC
TRBD2,few,TRBJ2-5,TRBV7-6,CASSLEAGGGETQYF,TGTGCCAGCAGCTTAGAGGCGGGAGGGGGGGAGACCCAGTACTTC
TRBD1,.,TRBJ1-5,TRBV7-8,CASSLNRAPGQSTYSNQPQHF,TGTGCCAGCAGCCTCAATAGGGCACCGGGACAGAGCACTTATAGCAATCAGCCCCAGCATTTT
TRBD1,few,TRBJ1-1,TRBV7-8,CASSSRGHFNTEAFF,TGTGCCAGCAGCTCCAGGGGGCATTTCAACACTGAAGCTTTCTTT
TRBD1,.,TRBJ2-1,TRBV7-9,CASSWTGGTYNEQFF,TGTGCCAGCAGCTGGACAGGAGGCACCTACAATGAGCAGTTCTTC
TRBD1,.,TRBJ1-1,TRBV7-8,CASSLAGSGGGGTEAFF,TGTGCCAGCAGCTTAGCGGGGTCAGGGGGCGGGGGAACTGAAGCTTTCTTT
TRBD1,.,TRBJ1-5,TRBV29-1,CSASGEGAGQPQHF,TGCAGCGCCTCCGGGGAGGGGGCAGGGCAGCCCCAGCATTTT
TRBD1,medium-sized,TRBJ2-2,TRBV4-2,CASSQGKGAGTGELFF,TGTGCCAGCAGCCAGGGAAAGGGGGCTGGCACCGGGGAGCTGTTTTTT
TRBD1,few,TRBJ2-7,TRBV5-1,CASSRTGEQASHEQYF,TGCGCCAGCAGCCGGACAGGGGAACAGGCCTCCCACGAGCAGTACTTC
.,few,TRBJ1-1,TRBV14,CASSQEGTAFSEAFF,TGTGCCAGCAGCCAAGAAGGAACAGCATTTAGTGAAGCTTTCTTT
.,many,TRBJ2-7,TRBV20-1,CSAQPHWAYEQYF,TGCAGTGCTCAGCCCCACTGGGCCTACGAGCAGTACTTC
.,.,TRBJ1-5,TRBV12-3/TRBV12-4,CASSLARRVGSNQPQHF,TGTGCCAGCAGTTTAGCGCGGCGGGTAGGAAGCAATCAGCCCCAGCATTTT
.,few,TRBJ2-1,TRBV7-2,CASSRWTGDPAYNEQFF,TGTGCCAGCAGCCGATGGACGGGAGACCCGGCCTACAATGAGCAGTTCTTC
TRBD2,.,TRBJ2-7,TRBV7-8,CASSLGSSGGAYEQYF,TGTGCCAGCAGCTTAGGCAGCAGCGGGGGGGCCTACGAGCAGTACTTC
TRBD1,.,TRBJ1-2,TRBV30,CAWSVLGTGANGYTF,TGTGCCTGGAGTGTACTCGGGACAGGGGCAAATGGCTACACCTTC
.,.,TRBJ1-2,TRBV7-2,CASSWASGSPYGYTF,TGTGCCAGCAGCTGGGCATCAGGGTCCCCCTATGGCTACACCTTC
.,.,TRBJ1-2,TRBV7-9,CASSLPDGGVICTF,TGTGCCAGCAGCCTACCCGACGGGGGGGTTATTTGCACCTTC
.,few,TRBJ2-7,TRBV6-6,CASSQHRRISEAYEQYF,TGTGCCAGCAGTCAACATAGACGGATCTCCGAAGCCTACGAGCAGTACTTC
TRBD1,.,TRBJ1-2,TRBV28,CASISPGGVFYGYTF,TGTGCCAGCATCTCTCCAGGGGGAGTTTTTTATGGCTACACCTTC
TRBD1,.,TRBJ2-1,TRBV4-1,CASSRTGNEQFF,TGCGCCAGCAGCAGGACAGGGAATGAGCAGTTCTTC
.,few,TRBJ1-1,TRBV6-1,CASTERGTAEAFF,TGTGCCAGCACCGAGCGGGGAACGGCTGAAGCTTTCTTT
TRBD1,.,TRBJ2-7,TRBV29-1,CSVEGGSGTGGRYEQYF,TGCAGCGTTGAAGGAGGCTCGGGAACAGGGGGCAGGTACGAGCAGTACTTC
.,.,TRBJ2-1,TRBV4-1,CASSQDGLEIHRKQFF,TGCGCCAGCAGCCAAGATGGGCTCGAGATTCACAGGAAGCAGTTCTTC
TRBD1,.,TRBJ2-6,TRBV2,CASRAGGGANVLTF,TGTGCCAGCAGGGCAGGGGGAGGGGCCAACGTCCTGACTTTC
TRBD1,.,TRBJ1-2,TRBV18,CASSLDQGAGGYTF,TGTGCCAGCTCACTCGACCAGGGGGCAGGTGGCTACACCTTC
.,.,TRBJ2-7,TRBV4-2,CASSPRSMGSTYEQYF,TGTGCCAGCAGCCCCCGAAGCATGGGATCTACCTACGAGCAGTACTTC
.,many,TRBJ2-4,TRBV15,CATSRDLRRENIQYF,TGTGCCACCAGCAGAGATTTACGGCGGGAAAACATTCAGTACTTC
.,.,TRBJ2-3,TRBV7-9,CASSPGWAATSTDTQYF,TGTGCCAGCAGCCCAGGGTGGGCAGCTACTAGCACAGATACGCAGTATTTT
.,.,TRBJ2-5,TRBV9,CASSVEVSQETQYF,TGTGCCAGCAGCGTAGAAGTCAGCCAAGAGACCCAGTACTTC
TRBD2,few,TRBJ2-2,TRBV20-1,CSAREGSGGHYTGELFF,TGCAGTGCTAGAGAGGGGAGCGGGGGGCATTACACCGGGGAGCTGTTTTTT
.,.,TRBJ1-2,TRBV5-1,CASSLDGLKLYGYTF,TGCGCCAGCAGCTTGGACGGACTCAAACTCTATGGCTACACCTTC
.,.,TRBJ2-7,TRBV20-1,CSAREVRDTPYEQYF,TGCAGTGCTAGAGAAGTGAGGGACACCCCCTACGAGCAGTACTTC
.,.,TRBJ2-3,TRBV20-1,CSVPADTQYF,TGCAGTGTTCCGGCAGATACGCAGTATTTT
.,.,TRBJ2-2,TRBV25-1,CASSGLRQPNTGELFF,TGTGCCAGCAGTGGCCTTAGGCAGCCGAACACCGGGGAGCTGTTTTTT
TRBD1,many,TRBJ1-1,TRBV4-1,CASSQDLPHRGNTEAFF,TGCGCCAGCAGCCAAGATCTACCGCACAGGGGGAACACTGAAGCTTTCTTT